Included here is one TCR beta chain sequence, with context. This sample is drawn from a study of OX40 agonist ivuxolimab in advanced cancers. The CDR3 totals 15 residues. V shed 0 bases, J shed 5 bases, and the junction held 4 bases outside the gene matches. Germline CDR1 reads SGHKS; CDR2 reads YYEKEE (reference sequence). TCRdb keeps only in-frame clones here, not all; method: immunoSEQ multiplex PCR. The data show about 36,000 clones, with about 78% seen just once and 9.5% to 15% held by the top ten. The gene calls are TRBV5-5 and TRBJ2-1; 8 bases match TRBD2. This sequence was found in an adult with an advanced solid tumor such as melanoma, head and neck, liver or kidney cancer. The sequenced sample was CD4+ or CD8+ T cells sorted from blood, obtained in a trial of the OX40 agonist ivuxolimab. CDR3 nucleotide sequence: TGTGCCAGCAGCTTGGCTCTACTAGCGGACAATGAGCAGTTCTTC. It yields the protein CASSLALLADNEQFF. The variable domain in full, completed from reference TRBV5-5 and TRBJ2-1, reads DAGVTQSPTHLIKTRGQQVTLRCSPISGHKSVSWYQQVLGQGPQFIFQYYEKEERGRGNFPDRFSARQFPNYSSELNVNALLLGDSALYLCASSLALLADNEQFFGPGTRLTVL.